What follows is one T cell receptor (beta chain) and its context. Antigen unknown. The sample belongs to a study of cytomegalovirus exposure and HLA in healthy donors. Study observations and caveats: A missense variant in DCLRE1C was later tied to TCR beta V- and J-gene trimming.

13 Jbeta primers and 60 Vbeta primers were used for the PCR. Produced via immunoSEQ multiplex PCR; TCRdb's table is partial and in-frame only. The sample lists more than 150,000 clones; about three quarters were seen once. Sample: PBMCs. This TCR was recovered from a middle-aged woman in good health and CMV-seropositive.

CDR3 sequence reads: CASSDSGGFGYTF. CDR3 nucleotide sequence: TGTGCCAGCAGCGACAGCGGGGGGTTCGGCTACACCTTC. The V gene is TRBV7-9, the J gene TRBJ1-2; tentative D call: TRBD1 (5 bases). With 5 bases removed from V and 8 bases from J, the gap between germline ends came to 15 bases. The germline V gene encodes CDR1 SEHNR and CDR2 FQNEAQ (reference sequence). The CDR3 consists of 13 residues. The whole variable domain, filled in from reference TRBV7-9 and TRBJ1-2, reads DTGVSQNPRHKITKRGQNVTFRCDPISEHNRLYWYRQTLGQGPEFLTYFQNEAQLEKSRLLSDRFSAERPKGSFSTLEIQRTEQGDSAMYLCASSDSGGFGYTFGSGTRLTVV.